The 20 T cell receptor beta chains reported below all come from one sample, sequenced in a study of cytomegalovirus exposure and HLA in healthy donors. Both 60 Vbeta primers and 13 Jbeta primers went into the PCR. Clones were read by immunoSEQ multiplex PCR, and TCRdb kept only the in-frame ones, dropping some. This table holds approximately 100,000 clones, 75% to 80% found once. Specimen: PBMCs. These receptors all stem from a woman aged 40 to 55 in good health and CMV-seropositive.

The CDR3 DNA sequence: TGTGCCAGCAAGGAGGGGAACTATGGCTACACCTTC. It translates to CASKEGNYGYTF. The chain links TRBV6-5 to TRBJ1-2, with TRBD1 as a possible D gene (5 bases). The CDR3 totals 12 residues. V was shortened by 7 bases and J by 2 bases, with 8 bases between the two germline ends. Germline lookup yields CDR1 MNHEY and CDR2 SVGAGI.

Only one count was recorded for this clone. The rearrangement joins TRBV15 to TRBJ1-1, with 8 nucleotides matching TRBD1. CDR3 length equals 14 residues. Germline loops: CDR1 LNHNV, CDR2 YYDKDF (reference sequence). The V segment lost 1 base and the J segment 6 bases; nucleotides outside the gene matches: 4. The CDR3 spells CATSRGQGIAEAFF. The CDR3 region has the DNA TGTGCCACCAGCAGAGGACAGGGGATCGCTGAAGCTTTCTTT.

The J gene is TRBJ1-2, the V gene TRBV5-4, with unresolved D. Germline V gene sequence: CDR1 SGHNT, CDR2 YYREEE (reference sequence). There are 14 residues in the CDR3. Trimming stripped 0 bases from V and 2 bases from J, with 8 bases between. DNA for the CDR3: TGTGCCAGCAGCTTGGTGATAGAGAACTATGGCTACACCTTC. Translated, it gives CASSLVIENYGYTF.

This clone has a handful of counts. This chain uses TRBV30 with TRBJ2-6, with TRBD1 as a possible D gene (6 bases). CDR1 is GTSNPN, CDR2 SVGIG, per germline (reference sequence). The V gene lost 5 bases and the J gene lost 4 bases, with 12 bases spanning the gap. CDR3 length equals 14 residues. Written as DNA, the CDR3 is TGTGCCTGGCAAACAGGGACAGGGGCCAACGTCCTGACTTTC. Protein product: CAWQTGTGANVLTF.

The chain employs TRBV7-3 and TRBJ1-1; weak D call: TRBD1 (5 bases). Germline CDR1 SGHTA, CDR2 FQGTGA. The length of the CDR3 is 13 residues. V was clipped by 8 bases and J by 1 base, with 11 bases between them. CDR3 residues: CASGWGGNTEAFF. CDR3 bases: TGTGCCAGCGGATGGGGGGGGAACACTGAAGCTTTCTTT.

The genes are TRBV29-1 and TRBJ1-5; D is possibly TRBD1 (6 bases). The V and J ends lost 7 bases and 3 bases respectively, with 10 bases between them. The CDR3 runs to 12 residues. Germline-derived CDR1 and CDR2 are SQVTM and ANQGSEA. CDR3 residues: CSAGQHNQPQHF. CDR3 nucleotides: TGCAGCGCTGGACAGCACAATCAGCCCCAGCATTTT. Together with reference TRBV29-1 and TRBJ1-5, the CDR3 gives the full variable domain: SAVISQKPSRDICQRGTSLTIQCQVDSQVTMMFWYRQQPGQSLTLIATANQGSEATYESGFVIDKFPISRPNLTFSTLTVSNMSPEDSSIYLCSAGQHNQPQHFGDGTRLSIL.

This clone was seen once. V usage is TRBV6-1 and J usage is TRBJ2-5; TRBD2 matches 8 bases. The trim removed 2 bases at V and 2 bases at J, leaving 4 bases unmatched. Germline lookup yields CDR1 MNHNS and CDR2 SASEGT. The CDR3 extends over 15 amino acids. This CDR3 reads CASSERGGGQETQYF. The DNA for the CDR3 is TGTGCCAGCAGTGAACGGGGGGGAGGGCAAGAGACCCAGTACTTC.

This chain connects TRBV5-1 to TRBJ1-4; D uncertain. Trimming left V 0 bases short and J 2 bases short, with 5 bases between. CDR1 and CDR2 (germline): SGHRS, YFSETQ. The CDR3 has 14 residues. CDR3 coding DNA: TGCGCCAGCAGCTTGGACAGTACTAATGAAAAACTGTTTTTT. The encoded protein is CASSLDSTNEKLFF.

The V call is TRBV19, the J call TRBJ1-4; the D is unclear. Germline values: CDR1 LNHDA, CDR2 SQIVND (reference sequence). This CDR3 region has 14 residues. The V end lost 3 bases, the J end lost 4 bases, and 9 bases lay between the germline ends. The chain's CDR3 is CASSMGGINEKLFF. The CDR3 coding sequence is TGTGCCAGTAGTATGGGAGGGATTAATGAAAAACTGTTTTTT.

V usage is TRBV5-6 and J usage is TRBJ2-3, with D perhaps TRBD2 (6 bases). CDR1 and CDR2 (germline): SGHDT, YYEEEE. This CDR3 is 16 amino acids long. V lost 6 bases and J 3 bases, leaving 20 bases between the germline ends. This CDR3 is CASILLVDGGTDTQYF. Here the CDR3 DNA reads TGTGCCAGCATCCTCTTAGTGGACGGGGGTACAGATACGCAGTATTTT.

The chain couples TRBV7-9 to TRBJ1-4, with D uncertain. Trimming shortened V by 3 bases and J by 12 bases, and 17 bases separated the two germline ends. The germline V gene encodes CDR1 SEHNR and CDR2 FQNEAQ (reference sequence). This CDR3 is 14 amino acids long. The CDR3 protein is CASSFSGWSSELFF. In DNA form, the CDR3 reads TGTGCCAGCAGCTTTTCTGGATGGAGTTCGGAACTGTTTTTT.

CDR3 in amino acids: CASSVTGSYEQYF. The CDR3, as DNA: TGTGCCAGCAGTGTAACAGGCTCCTACGAGCAGTACTTC. J is TRBJ2-7 and V is TRBV25-1, with D possibly being TRBD1 (5 bases). This CDR3 spans 13 amino acids. Trimming stripped 4 bases from V and 0 bases from J, with 7 bases between. CDR1 and CDR2 (germline): MGHDK, SYGVNS.

V is TRBV6-5 and J is TRBJ2-5; the D is unclear. The tail of the sequence fits TRBJ2-7 better, so the J call may be wrong. The V gene's germline CDR1 is MNHEY and CDR2 SVGAGI. The length of the CDR3 is 15 residues. CDR3 DNA sequence: TGTGCCAGCAGTTACTCTGGCGGCTTCTCCTACGAGCAGTACTTC. Translating it yields CASSYSGGFSYEQYF.

The gene calls are TRBV5-1 and TRBJ2-2; D uncertain. CDR1 and CDR2 from the germline V gene are SGHRS and YFSETQ. CDR3 length: 13 residues. Trimming took off 4 bases at V and 8 bases at J, with 12 bases between the two ends. Here the CDR3 reads CASSPLLSGELFF. In nucleotides, the CDR3 is TGCGCCAGCAGCCCCCTTCTTTCGGGGGAGCTGTTTTTT. Using reference TRBV5-1 and TRBJ2-2 for the parts outside the CDR3, the full variable domain is KAGVTQTPRYLIKTRGQQVTLSCSPISGHRSVSWYQQTPGQGLQFLFEYFSETQRNKGNFPGRFSGRQFSNSRSEMNVSTLELGDSALYLCASSPLLSGELFFGEGSRLTVL.

V and J are TRBV30 and TRBJ2-5, with D hard to call. Trimming took off 8 bases at V and 2 bases at J, with 15 bases between the two ends. The CDR3 runs to 13 residues. CDR1 and CDR2 (germline): GTSNPN, SVGIG (reference sequence). For the CDR3, the DNA is TGTGCCGGCCGCTGGGTCGGGCAAGAGACCCAGTACTTC. Translating it yields CAGRWVGQETQYF. Full variable domain (remainder filled in from reference TRBV30 and TRBJ2-5): SQTIHQWPATLVQPVGSPLSLECTVEGTSNPNLYWYRQAAGRGLQLLFYSVGIGQISSEVPQNLSASRPQDRQFILSSKKLLLSDSGFYLCAGRWVGQETQYFGPGTRLLVL.

The V and J genes are TRBV6-1 and TRBJ2-2; the D is unclear. Germline V gives CDR1 MNHNS, CDR2 SASEGT. The CDR3 has 15 amino acids. The germline V and J ends were trimmed by 4 bases and 3 bases, with 12 bases remaining between them. The CDR3 nucleotides are TGTGCCAGCAGTGTTGAGTACGGGTACACCGGGGAGCTGTTTTTT. Amino acid sequence: CASSVEYGYTGELFF.

The chain links TRBV28 to TRBJ1-2, with D unresolved. Germline values: CDR1 MDHEN, CDR2 SYDVKM. The length of the CDR3 is 12 residues. V dropped 5 bases and J dropped 7 bases, with 11 bases sitting between them. Here the CDR3 DNA reads TGTGCCAGCAGTCCCGAGAGATTTGGCTACACCTTC. This sequence encodes CASSPERFGYTF.

CDR3 amino acids: CASSLGQGTGYTF. CDR3 coding DNA: TGCGCCAGCAGCTTAGGACAGGGGACTGGCTACACCTTC. The chain couples TRBV5-1 to TRBJ1-2, with 9 bases matching TRBD1. The germline V gene has CDR1 SGHRS and CDR2 YFSETQ. With V trimmed by 2 bases and J by 7 bases, 3 bases remained unmatched. The CDR3 is made up of 13 amino acids.

The chain employs TRBV15 and TRBJ1-5; 10 bases fit TRBD1. Germline V gene lookup returns CDR1 LNHNV and CDR2 YYDKDF (reference sequence). The CDR3 is 16 amino acids. The V gene end was trimmed by 1 base and the J gene end by 6 bases; junction bases not matched to a gene: 6. The CDR3, as DNA: TGTGCCACCAGCAGAGGCGTGACAGGGGGCATTCAGCCCCAGCATTTT. Translated: CATSRGVTGGIQPQHF.

The gene calls are TRBV5-1 and TRBJ1-5; 7 bases are a match to TRBD1. Germline values: CDR1 SGHRS, CDR2 YFSETQ. V gave up 4 bases and J gave up 4 bases; unmatched junction bases: 8. The CDR3 length is 15 residues. The CDR3 here is CASSSTGERNQPQHF. CDR3 coding DNA: TGCGCCAGCAGCAGTACAGGGGAAAGGAATCAGCCCCAGCATTTT.